This record covers a single T cell receptor beta chain. The antigen remains unidentified. The sample is drawn from a study of blood T cells in healthy people across ages. Points from the study as a whole: Using unsorted PBMCs precluded a conclusive naive versus antigen-experienced comparison. Getting older went along with TCR beta diversity per million T cells dropping roughly linearly.

Peripheral blood samples of approximately 10 milliliters were drawn from each donor. PBMCs were isolated at a quantity of at least 6 million per sample. Germline CDR1 SQVTM, CDR2 ANQGSEA. V shed 4 bases, J shed 10 bases, and the junction held 7 bases outside the gene matches. This CDR3 contains 12 residues. The second PCR ran about 6 to 12 cycles with a sample-barcoded 5' primer and J-beta primers. From the 5' RACE reads, TCRdb called clonotypes with MiXCR, one entry per CDR3 protein. This sample yields some 800,000 distinct CDR3 sequences, of which roughly 44% are seen a single time; approximately 20% belongs to the top ten.

The J gene is TRBJ2-1, the V gene TRBV29-1, with 7 bases fitting TRBD1. The clonotype was recovered from a man in his sixties in good health. Source material: blood. This CDR3 is CSVATGSYEQFF. The CDR3 bases are TGCAGCGTTGCGACAGGGAGCTACGAGCAGTTCTTC.